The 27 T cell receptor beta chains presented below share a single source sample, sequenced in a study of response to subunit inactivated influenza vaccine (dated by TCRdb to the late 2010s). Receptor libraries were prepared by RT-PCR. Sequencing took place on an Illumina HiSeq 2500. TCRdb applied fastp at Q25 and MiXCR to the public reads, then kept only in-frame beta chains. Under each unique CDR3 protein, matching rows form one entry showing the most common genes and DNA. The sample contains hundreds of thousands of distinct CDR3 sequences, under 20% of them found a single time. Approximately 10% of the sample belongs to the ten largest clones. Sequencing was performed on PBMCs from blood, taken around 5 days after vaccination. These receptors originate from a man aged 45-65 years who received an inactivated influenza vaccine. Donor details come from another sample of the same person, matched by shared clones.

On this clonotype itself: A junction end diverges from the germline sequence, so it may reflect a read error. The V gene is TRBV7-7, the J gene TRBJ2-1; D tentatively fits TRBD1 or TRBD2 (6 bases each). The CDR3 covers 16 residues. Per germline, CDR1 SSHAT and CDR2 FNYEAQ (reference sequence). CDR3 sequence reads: CASSHRDGGALNEQFF. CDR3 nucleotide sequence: TGTGCTAGCAGTCACAGGGACGGCGGGGCTCTCAATGAGCAGTTCTTC.

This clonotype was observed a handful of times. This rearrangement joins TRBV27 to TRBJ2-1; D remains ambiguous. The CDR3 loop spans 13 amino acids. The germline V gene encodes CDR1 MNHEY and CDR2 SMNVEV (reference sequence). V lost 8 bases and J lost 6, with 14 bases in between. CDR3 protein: CASGVRGANEQFF. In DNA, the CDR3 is TGTGCCAGCGGGGTCCGAGGAGCCAATGAGCAGTTCTTC.

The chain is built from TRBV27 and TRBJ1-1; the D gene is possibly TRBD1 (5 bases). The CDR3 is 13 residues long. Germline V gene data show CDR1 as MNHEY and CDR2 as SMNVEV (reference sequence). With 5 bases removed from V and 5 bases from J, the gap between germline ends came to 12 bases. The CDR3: CASSKLQVTEAFF. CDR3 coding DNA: TGTGCCAGCAGTAAACTACAGGTAACTGAAGCTTTCTTT.

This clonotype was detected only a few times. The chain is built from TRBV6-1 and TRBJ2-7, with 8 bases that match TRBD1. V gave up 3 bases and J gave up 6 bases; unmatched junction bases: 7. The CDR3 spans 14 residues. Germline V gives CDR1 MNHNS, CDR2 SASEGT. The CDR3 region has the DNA TGTGCCAGCAGTGAGGACAGGGACGGGCTCGAGCAGTACTTC. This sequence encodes CASSEDRDGLEQYF.

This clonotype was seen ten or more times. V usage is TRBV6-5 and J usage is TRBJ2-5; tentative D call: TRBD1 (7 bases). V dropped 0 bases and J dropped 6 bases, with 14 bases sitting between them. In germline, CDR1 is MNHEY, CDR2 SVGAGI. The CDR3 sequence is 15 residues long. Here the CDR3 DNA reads TGTGCCAGCAGTTACTCCCAGGGGGGATTGAAGACCCAGTACTTC. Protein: CASSYSQGGLKTQYF.

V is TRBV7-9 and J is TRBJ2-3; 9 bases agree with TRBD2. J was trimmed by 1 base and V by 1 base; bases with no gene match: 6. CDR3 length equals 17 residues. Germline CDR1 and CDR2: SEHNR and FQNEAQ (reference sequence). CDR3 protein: CASSLGSSGRRTDTQYF. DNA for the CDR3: TGTGCCAGCAGCTTAGGGAGCAGCGGGAGGCGCACAGATACGCAGTATTTT.

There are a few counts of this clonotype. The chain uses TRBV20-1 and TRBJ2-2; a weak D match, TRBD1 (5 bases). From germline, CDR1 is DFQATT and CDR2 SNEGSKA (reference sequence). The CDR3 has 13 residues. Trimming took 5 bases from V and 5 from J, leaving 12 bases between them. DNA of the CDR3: TGCAGTGCTGTGGGGCGAGGAACCGGGGAGCTGTTTTTT. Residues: CSAVGRGTGELFF.

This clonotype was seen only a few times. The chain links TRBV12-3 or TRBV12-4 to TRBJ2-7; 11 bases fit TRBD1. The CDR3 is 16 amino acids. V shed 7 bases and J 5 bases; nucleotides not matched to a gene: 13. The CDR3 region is CASTLMSGTGGNEQYF. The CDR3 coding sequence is TGTGCCAGCACCTTAATGTCCGGGACAGGGGGAAACGAGCAGTACTTC.

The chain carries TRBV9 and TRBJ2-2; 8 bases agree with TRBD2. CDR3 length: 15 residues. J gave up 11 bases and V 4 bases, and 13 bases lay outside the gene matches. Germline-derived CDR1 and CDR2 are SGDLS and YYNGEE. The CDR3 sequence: CASSSGGWGRQELFF. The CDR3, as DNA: TGTGCCAGCAGCTCGGGAGGGTGGGGGCGGCAAGAGCTGTTTTTT.

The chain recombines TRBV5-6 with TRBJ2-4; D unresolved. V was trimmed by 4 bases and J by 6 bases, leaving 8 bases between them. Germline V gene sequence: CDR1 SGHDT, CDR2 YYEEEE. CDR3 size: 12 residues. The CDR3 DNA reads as TGTGCCAGCAGCCTCACCCCAAACATTCAGTACTTC. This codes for CASSLTPNIQYF.

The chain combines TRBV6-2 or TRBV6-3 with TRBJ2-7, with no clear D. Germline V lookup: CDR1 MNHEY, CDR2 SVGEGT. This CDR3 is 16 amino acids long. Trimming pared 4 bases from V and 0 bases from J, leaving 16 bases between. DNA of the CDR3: TGTGCCAGCAGTTCCCGACGACGGCCCAGCTCCTACGAGCAGTACTTC. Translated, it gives CASSSRRRPSSYEQYF.

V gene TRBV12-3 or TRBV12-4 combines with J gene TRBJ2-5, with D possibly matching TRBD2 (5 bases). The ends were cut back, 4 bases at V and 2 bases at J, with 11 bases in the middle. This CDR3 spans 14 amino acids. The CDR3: CASSYLLVQETQYF. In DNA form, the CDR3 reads TGTGCCAGCAGTTACCTACTAGTTCAAGAGACCCAGTACTTC.

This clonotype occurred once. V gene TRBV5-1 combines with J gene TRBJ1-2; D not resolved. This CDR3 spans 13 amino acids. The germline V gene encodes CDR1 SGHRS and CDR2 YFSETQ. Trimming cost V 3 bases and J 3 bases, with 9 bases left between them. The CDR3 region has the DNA TGCGCCAGCAGCTGGACGGACGACTATGGCTACACCTTC. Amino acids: CASSWTDDYGYTF. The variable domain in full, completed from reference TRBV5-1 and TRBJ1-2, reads KAGVTQTPRYLIKTRGQQVTLSCSPISGHRSVSWYQQTPGQGLQFLFEYFSETQRNKGNFPGRFSGRQFSNSRSEMNVSTLELGDSALYLCASSWTDDYGYTFGSGTRLTVV.

The CDR3 sequence: CASSYSYRATDTQYF. For the CDR3, the DNA is TGTGCCAGCAGTTACTCCTATCGGGCGACAGATACGCAGTATTTT. The chain employs TRBV6-5 and TRBJ2-3; unclear D gene. CDR3 length: 15 residues. The V and J ends lost 0 bases and 3 bases respectively, with 10 bases between them. CDR1 is MNHEY, CDR2 SVGAGI, per germline.

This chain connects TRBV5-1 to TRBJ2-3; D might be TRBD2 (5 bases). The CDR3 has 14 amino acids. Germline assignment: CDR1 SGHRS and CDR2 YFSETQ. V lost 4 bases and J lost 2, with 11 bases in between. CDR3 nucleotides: TGCGCCAGCAGCCTCCCGGAGGTCACAGATACGCAGTATTTT. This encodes CASSLPEVTDTQYF.

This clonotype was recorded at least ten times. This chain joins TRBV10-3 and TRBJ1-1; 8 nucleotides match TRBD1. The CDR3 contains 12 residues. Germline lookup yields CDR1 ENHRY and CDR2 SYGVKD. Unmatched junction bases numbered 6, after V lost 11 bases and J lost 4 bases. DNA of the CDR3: TGTGCCGTACAGGGGGTTACCACTGAAGCTTTCTTT. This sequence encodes CAVQGVTTEAFF.

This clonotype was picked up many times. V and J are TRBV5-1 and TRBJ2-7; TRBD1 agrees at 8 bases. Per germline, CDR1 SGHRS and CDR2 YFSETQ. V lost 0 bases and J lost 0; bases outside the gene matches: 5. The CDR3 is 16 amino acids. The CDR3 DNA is TGCGCCAGCAGCTTGGGGGGGACAGGCAGCTCCTACGAGCAGTACTTC. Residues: CASSLGGTGSSYEQYF.

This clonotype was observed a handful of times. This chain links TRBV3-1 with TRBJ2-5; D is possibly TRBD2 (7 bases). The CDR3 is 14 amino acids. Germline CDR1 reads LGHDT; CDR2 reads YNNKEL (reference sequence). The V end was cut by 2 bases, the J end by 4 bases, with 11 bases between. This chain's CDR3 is CASSQSGGGETQYF. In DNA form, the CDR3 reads TGTGCCAGCAGCCAATCGGGGGGCGGAGAGACCCAGTACTTC.

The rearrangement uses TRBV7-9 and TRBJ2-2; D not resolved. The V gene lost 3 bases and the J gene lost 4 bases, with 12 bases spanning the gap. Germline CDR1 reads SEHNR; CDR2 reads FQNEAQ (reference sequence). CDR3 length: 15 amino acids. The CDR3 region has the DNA TGTGCCAGCAGCTTCAAGGTCTTGAGCACCGGGGAGCTGTTTTTT. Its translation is CASSFKVLSTGELFF.

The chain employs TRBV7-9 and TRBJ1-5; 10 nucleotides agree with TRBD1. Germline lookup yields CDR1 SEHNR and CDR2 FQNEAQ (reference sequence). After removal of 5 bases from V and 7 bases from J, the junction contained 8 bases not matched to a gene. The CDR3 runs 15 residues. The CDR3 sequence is CASSSDRGRYQPQHF. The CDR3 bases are TGTGCCAGCAGCAGTGACAGGGGGCGTTACCAGCCCCAGCATTTT.

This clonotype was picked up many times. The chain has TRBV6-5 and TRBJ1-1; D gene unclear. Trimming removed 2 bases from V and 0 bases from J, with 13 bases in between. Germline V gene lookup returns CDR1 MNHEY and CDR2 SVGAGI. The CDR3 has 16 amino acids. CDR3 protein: CASSYAAPTMNTEAFF. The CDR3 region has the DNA TGTGCCAGCAGTTACGCAGCACCCACAATGAACACTGAAGCTTTCTTT.

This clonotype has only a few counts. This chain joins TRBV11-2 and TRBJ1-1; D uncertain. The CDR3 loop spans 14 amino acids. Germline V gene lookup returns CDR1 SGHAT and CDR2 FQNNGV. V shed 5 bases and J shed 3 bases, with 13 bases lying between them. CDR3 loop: CASSLYNADTEAFF. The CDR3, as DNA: TGTGCCAGCAGCCTATACAATGCGGACACTGAAGCTTTCTTT.

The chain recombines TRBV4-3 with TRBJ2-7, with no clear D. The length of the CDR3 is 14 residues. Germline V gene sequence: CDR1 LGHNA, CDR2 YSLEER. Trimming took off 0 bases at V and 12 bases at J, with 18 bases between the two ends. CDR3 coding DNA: TGCGCCAGCAGCCAAGACAGAGAGACCCCGCTCGGGTACTTC. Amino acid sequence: CASSQDRETPLGYF.

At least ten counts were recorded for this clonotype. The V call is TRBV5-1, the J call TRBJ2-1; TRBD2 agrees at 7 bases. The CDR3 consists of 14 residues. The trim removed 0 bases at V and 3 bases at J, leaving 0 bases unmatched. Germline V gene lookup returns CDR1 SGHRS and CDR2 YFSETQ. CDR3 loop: CASSLASGYNEQFF. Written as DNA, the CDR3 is TGCGCCAGCAGCTTGGCTAGCGGCTACAATGAGCAGTTCTTC.

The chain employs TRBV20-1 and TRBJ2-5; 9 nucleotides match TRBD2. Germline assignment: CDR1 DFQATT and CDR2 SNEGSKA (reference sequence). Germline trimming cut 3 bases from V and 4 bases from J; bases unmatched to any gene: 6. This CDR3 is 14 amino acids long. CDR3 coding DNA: TGCAGTGCTAGGTGGCGGGAGGGCGTAGAGACCCAGTACTTC. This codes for CSARWREGVETQYF.

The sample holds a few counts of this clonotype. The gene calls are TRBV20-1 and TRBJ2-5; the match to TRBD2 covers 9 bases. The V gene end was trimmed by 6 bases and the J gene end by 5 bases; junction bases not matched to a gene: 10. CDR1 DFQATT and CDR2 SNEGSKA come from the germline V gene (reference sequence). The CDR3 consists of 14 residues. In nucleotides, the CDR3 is TGCAGTGCCCCTGGGACTAGCTCATTGGAGACCCAGTACTTC. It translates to CSAPGTSSLETQYF.

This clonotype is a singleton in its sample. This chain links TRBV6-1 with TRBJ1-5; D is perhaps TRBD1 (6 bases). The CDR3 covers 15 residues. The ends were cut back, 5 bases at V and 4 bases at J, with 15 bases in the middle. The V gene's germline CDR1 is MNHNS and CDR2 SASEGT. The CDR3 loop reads CASSLGGGWNQPQHF. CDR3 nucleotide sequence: TGTGCCAGCAGTCTAGGGGGGGGTTGGAATCAGCCCCAGCATTTT.